This entry is about one T cell receptor (beta chain). No cognate antigen has been identified for it. Within one base of it there is no much larger clone, and no base qualities were kept. The identical CDR3 is also encoded by other nucleotide sequences in the sample. This sample was included in a study of shared T cell receptors in the human thymus (dated by TCRdb to 2020 to 2022). General notes on the study: The study investigated the way shared, self-reactive T-cell receptor alpha chains are produced in the human thymus.

Library generation was performed with the immunoSEQ multiplex PCR assay. Imported from immuneACCESS, the table was reduced by TCRdb to in-frame sequences with V and J called. These copies leave out some clones; in studies compared against another copy, an unresolved V gene accounts for under half, and the cause of the remainder is not known. The sample data list approximately 730,000 clones, and 70% to 90% of these were observed just once. The top ten clones comprise more than 0.01% of the sample. A further study also used this sample, focusing on human thymus T cells. Looking at the second paper: Donors were immunologically healthy infants undergoing open corrective cardiac surgery for congenital heart defects in Finland. The thymus tissue came from surgical resects taken out during corrective cardiac surgery. Biased V and J gene segment usage appeared to be present in both thymic and peripheral blood repertoires. The related research reported highly overlapping thymic TCR repertoires among unrelated individuals. The study used eight infant thymus samples plus four related peripheral blood samples to characterize TCR alpha and beta repertoires. The cohort included a handful of male and a couple of female infants, with donor ages spanning 7 to 244 days. Thymocytes were mechanically released from the tissue and were stored as pellets of about 10-30 million cells at -70 degrees C. A QIAsymphony instrument was used to extract genomic DNA from frozen cell pellets. Using the immunoSEQ multiplex PCR assay, the TCRB and TCRAD loci were amplified from a standardized quantity of quality-controlled genomic DNA. Amplicons spanned the V(D)J region at a length sufficient to cover the CDR3 and identify V and J genes. Amplicon sequencing was performed on an Illumina platform through the commercial immunoSEQ service. Primer bias and sequencing errors were corrected as previously described, and TCRAD and TCRB definitions were based on the IMGT database. Analysis of the repertoires was done with immunoSEQ Analyzer 3.0 and VDJTools and included basic statistics, V/J segment usage, diversity estimates, rarefaction and pairwise overlap. Diversity was estimated with Chao1, ChaoE, Efron-Thisted, Shannon and inverse Simpson indices, and also on datasets down-sampled to the smallest sample. Repertoire overlap was determined by strict matching of CDR3 nucleotide sequence, V gene and J gene, and Jaccard-based multidimensional scaling clustering was applied. Thymus samples yielded on average approximately 800,000 unique TCRB clonotypes, compared with roughly 80,000 from blood samples.

The receptor was isolated from a girl under three years old with a congenital heart defect. Donor details come from another sample of the same person, matched by shared clones. Sequencing input: thymocytes.

The CDR3 region has the sequence CASSSPGTANSPLHF. The DNA sequence is given as TGTGCCAGCAGTTCCCCGGGGACAGCTAATTCACCCCTCCACTTT. The chain couples TRBV6-5 to TRBJ1-6; TRBD1 aligns with 7 central bases. The V end gives up 4 bases and the J end 6 bases, leaving 6 bases in the junction not matched to a gene. For CDR1 and CDR2, the germline V gene lists MNHEY and SVGAGI. The CDR3 has 15 amino acids, counting the end cysteine and phenylalanine. Only CDR3 DNA remains: 45 bases, in frame from the first base.